The clone carrying this T cell receptor beta chain was counted between two and nine times. The antigen is undetermined. The entry originates in a study of human T cells and chemical hapten exposure. Study findings and constraints: High-frequency TCRs, those above 1 in 1000, stayed the same after DPC sensitization.

The sample's time point: patch test 3, about 24 weeks after DPC sensitization. Treatment specified: therapeutic diphenylcyclopropenone sensitization with weekly scalp DPC. Blood draws came before every patch-test application. The total RNA was obtained from whole blood that was not fractionated. Unique molecular identifiers were attached to individual cDNA molecules during library preparation. TCRdb recomputed calls from the RACE reads with MiXCR, one row per CDR3 protein. Among approximately 60,000 distinct CDR3 sequences listed, approximately 10% were seen once. V was trimmed by 3 bases and J by 3 bases, leaving 13 bases between them. Per germline, CDR1 SGHNT and CDR2 YYREEE (reference sequence). CDR3 length: 14 residues.

The sequence came from a woman aged 25 to 39 with alopecia areata. Some clones in this sample may be carry-over from other donors' samples. The starting material was whole blood, obtained in connection with sensitization to the hapten diphenylcyclopropenone (DPC). V and J are TRBV5-4 and TRBJ2-7; perhaps D is TRBD1 or TRBD2 (6 bases each). This CDR3 is CASSYGGGIYEQYF. CDR3 nucleotide sequence: TGTGCCAGCAGCTATGGAGGGGGAATCTACGAGCAGTACTTC. Drawing the rest from reference TRBV5-4 and TRBJ2-7, the complete variable domain is ETGVTQSPTHLIKTRGQQVTLRCSSQSGHNTVSWYQQALGQGPQFIFQYYREEENGRGNFPPRFSGLQFPNYSSELNVNALELDDSALYLCASSYGGGIYEQYFGPGTRLTVT.